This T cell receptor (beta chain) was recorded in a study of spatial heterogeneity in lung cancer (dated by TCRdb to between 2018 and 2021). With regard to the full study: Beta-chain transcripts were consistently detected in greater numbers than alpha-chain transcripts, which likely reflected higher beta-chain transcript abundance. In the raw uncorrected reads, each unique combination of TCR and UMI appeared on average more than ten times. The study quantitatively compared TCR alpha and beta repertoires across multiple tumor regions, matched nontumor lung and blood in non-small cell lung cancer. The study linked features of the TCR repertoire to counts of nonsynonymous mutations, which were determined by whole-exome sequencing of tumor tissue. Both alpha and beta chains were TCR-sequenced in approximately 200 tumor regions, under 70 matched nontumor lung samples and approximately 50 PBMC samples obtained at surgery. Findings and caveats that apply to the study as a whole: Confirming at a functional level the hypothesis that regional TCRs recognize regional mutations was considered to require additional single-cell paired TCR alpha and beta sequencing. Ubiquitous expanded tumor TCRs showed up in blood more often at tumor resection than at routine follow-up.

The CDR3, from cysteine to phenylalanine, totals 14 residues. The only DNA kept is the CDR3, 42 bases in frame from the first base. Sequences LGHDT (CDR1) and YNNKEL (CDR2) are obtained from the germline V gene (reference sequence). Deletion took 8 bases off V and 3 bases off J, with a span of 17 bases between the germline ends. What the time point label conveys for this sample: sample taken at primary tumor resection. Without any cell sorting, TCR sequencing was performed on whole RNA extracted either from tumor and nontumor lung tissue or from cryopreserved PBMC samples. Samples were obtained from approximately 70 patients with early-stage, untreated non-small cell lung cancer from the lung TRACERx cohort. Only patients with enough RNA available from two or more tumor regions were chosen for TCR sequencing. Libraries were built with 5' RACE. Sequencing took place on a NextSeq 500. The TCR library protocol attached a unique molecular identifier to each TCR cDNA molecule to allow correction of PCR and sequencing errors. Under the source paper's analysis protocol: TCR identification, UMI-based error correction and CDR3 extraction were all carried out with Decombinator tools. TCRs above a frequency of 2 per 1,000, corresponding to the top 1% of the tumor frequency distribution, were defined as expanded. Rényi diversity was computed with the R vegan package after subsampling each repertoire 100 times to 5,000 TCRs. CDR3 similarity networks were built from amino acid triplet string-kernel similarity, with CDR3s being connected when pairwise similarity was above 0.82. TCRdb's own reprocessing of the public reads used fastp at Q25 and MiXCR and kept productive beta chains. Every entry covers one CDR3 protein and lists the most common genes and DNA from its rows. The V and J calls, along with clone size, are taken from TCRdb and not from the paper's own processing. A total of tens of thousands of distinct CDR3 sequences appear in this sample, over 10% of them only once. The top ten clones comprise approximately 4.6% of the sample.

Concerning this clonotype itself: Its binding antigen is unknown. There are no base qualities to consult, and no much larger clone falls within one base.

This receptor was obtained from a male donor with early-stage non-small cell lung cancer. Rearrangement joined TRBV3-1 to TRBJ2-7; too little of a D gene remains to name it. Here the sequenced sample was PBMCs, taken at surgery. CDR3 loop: CASRAQDAVYEQYF. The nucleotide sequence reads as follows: TGTGCCAGCCGGGCCCAGGACGCCGTCTACGAGCAGTACTTC.